This T cell receptor (beta chain) was recovered during a study of regulatory T cells in long-lasting Graves disease. Time point described: newly diagnosed GD, antithyroid drugs for less than 3 months. The authors made the TCR library using RNA they extracted from PBMCs. At least ten counts were recorded for this clonotype. Building of the TCR beta libraries involved iRepertoire HTBI primers and Arm-PCR of CDR3 regions. TCRdb used MiXCR to reprocess the multiplex PCR reads, holding one entry per CDR3 protein. The sample lists 360,000 or so distinct CDR3 sequences; around 15% were seen once. This CDR3 has 15 residues. V lost 7 bases, J lost 8 bases, and 23 bases lay in between. Looked up from germline, CDR1 is SNHLY and CDR2 is FYNNEI. These same data were also listed under a study on T cells in Graves' hyperthyroidism and ophthalmopathy.

V gene TRBV2 combines with J gene TRBJ1-2, with no clear D. Sequenced here: peripheral blood mononuclear cells (PBMCs), sampled at new diagnosis, from a patient treated with antithyroid drugs. The sequence came from a woman between 18 and 29 years old with Graves disease. DNA for the CDR3: TGTGCCAGCATCGAAAGACGGACCTGGGTAGAAGGCTACACCTTC. Encoded protein: CASIERRTWVEGYTF.